The clone carrying this T cell receptor (beta chain) was detected a few times. The target antigen is unknown. The sample is drawn from a study of blood T cells in healthy people across ages. Primers used in a second PCR of roughly 6 to 11 cycles were a sample-barcoded 5' primer and a J-beta primer mix. TCRdb fed the 5' RACE reads into MiXCR, producing one record per CDR3 protein. The data contain about 1,000,000 distinct CDR3 sequences, under 45% of them singletons. The study's findings and limits: PBMC samples, being unsorted, prevented any conclusive comparison of naive and antigen-experienced cells.

Per germline, CDR1 SEHNR and CDR2 FQNEAQ (reference sequence). This CDR3 spans 15 amino acids. The ends were cut back, 3 bases at V and 0 bases at J, with 6 bases in the middle. The chain joins TRBV7-9 to TRBJ2-6, with D hard to call. The sequenced sample consisted of blood. The origin of this receptor is an older woman in good health. CDR3 DNA: TGTGCCAGCAGCTTTACAAGCTCTGGGGCCAACGTCCTGACTTTC. Residues: CASSFTSSGANVLTF.